A selection of T cell receptor beta chains follows, all from one sample in a study of naive and memory T cell subsets. TCRdb reprocessed the 5' RACE reads via MiXCR and lists one record per CDR3 protein. The sample shows just over 25,000 distinct CDR3 sequences, around a quarter of them seen only once. These receptors all stem from a female donor in good health. Both conserved end residues are part of each CDR3. Fields, in order: J gene, clone size, D gene, V gene, CDR3 protein, CDR3 DNA. D genes are given only for firm matches. Rows may omit the clone size; those that give it use once, few, many or a size class.

>TRBJ2-1|.|TRBD2|TRBV20-1
CSAGRGLRNEQFF
TGCAGTGCAGGGAGGGGTTTACGCAATGAGCAGTTCTTC
>TRBJ2-2|medium-sized|TRBD1|TRBV12-3/TRBV12-4
CASGKQGPGELFF
TGTGCCAGCGGCAAACAGGGGCCCGGGGAGCTGTTTTTT
>TRBJ2-7|medium-sized|TRBD1|TRBV12-3/TRBV12-4
CASSSGTGREQYF
TGTGCCAGCAGTTCCGGGACAGGGCGGGAGCAGTACTTC
>TRBJ2-7|many|TRBD1|TRBV29-1
CSVIRTGGGEQYF
TGCAGCGTGATCCGGACAGGGGGCGGTGAGCAGTACTTC
>TRBJ2-1|few|.|TRBV20-1
CSARKRGPYNEQFF
TGCAGTGCTAGAAAACGAGGGCCCTACAATGAGCAGTTCTTC
>TRBJ1-2|many|TRBD1|TRBV29-1
CSVGQDYGYTF
TGCAGCGTGGGACAGGACTATGGCTACACCTTC
>TRBJ2-2|medium-sized|.|TRBV7-2
CASSLGQRARTGELFF
TGTGCCAGCAGCTTAGGTCAGCGGGCCCGCACCGGGGAGCTGTTTTTT
>TRBJ2-7|.|.|TRBV4-2
CASSQAGREQYF
TGTGCCAGCAGCCAAGCTGGGCGCGAGCAGTACTTC
>TRBJ2-7|many|.|TRBV20-1
CSAREPGAGHEQYF
TGCAGTGCTAGAGAGCCAGGGGCGGGCCACGAGCAGTACTTC
>TRBJ1-1|.|.|TRBV7-8
CASSLEQGATEAFF
TGTGCCAGCAGCCTGGAACAGGGCGCAACTGAAGCTTTCTTT
>TRBJ2-7|.|.|TRBV4-3
CASSQGIRVFEEDSYEQYF
TGCGCCAGCAGCCAAGGAATACGGGTTTTCGAGGAGGACTCCTACGAGCAGTACTTC
>TRBJ1-3|.|.|TRBV7-2
CASSLGQISGNTIYF
TGTGCCAGCAGCTTAGGACAGATCTCTGGAAACACCATATATTTT
>TRBJ2-7|few|TRBD2|TRBV12-3/TRBV12-4
CASSLAGASYEQYF
TGTGCCAGCAGTCTAGCGGGAGCCTCCTACGAGCAGTACTTC
>TRBJ2-1|few|TRBD2|TRBV20-1
CSASRGSGGDFYNEQFF
TGCAGTGCTAGCAGGGGTAGCGGGGGAGACTTCTACAATGAGCAGTTCTTC
>TRBJ2-3|.|TRBD2|TRBV7-2
CASSFRTSGHTDTQYF
TGTGCCAGCAGTTTCCGGACTAGCGGACACACAGATACGCAGTATTTT
>TRBJ2-7|few|.|TRBV4-3
CASSSRTGSYEQYF
TGCGCCAGCAGCTCCAGGACCGGTTCCTACGAGCAGTACTTC
>TRBJ1-5|.|.|TRBV6-5
CASSPGHLLNSNQPQHF
TGTGCCAGCAGTCCCGGACATCTTCTCAATAGCAATCAGCCCCAGCATTTT
>TRBJ2-6|medium-sized|.|TRBV6-5
CASRPRPITGDTQIRNGANVLTF
TGTGCCAGCAGACCGAGGCCGATCACAGGCGATACCCAGATCCGTAATGGGGCCAACGTCCTGACTTTC
>TRBJ1-4|few|.|TRBV29-1
CSVEDDGEKLFF
TGCAGCGTTGAAGATGACGGGGAAAAACTGTTTTTT
>TRBJ2-1|many|.|TRBV29-1
CSVKTVFTGHYNEQFF
TGCAGCGTTAAAACGGTATTTACGGGGCACTACAATGAGCAGTTCTTC